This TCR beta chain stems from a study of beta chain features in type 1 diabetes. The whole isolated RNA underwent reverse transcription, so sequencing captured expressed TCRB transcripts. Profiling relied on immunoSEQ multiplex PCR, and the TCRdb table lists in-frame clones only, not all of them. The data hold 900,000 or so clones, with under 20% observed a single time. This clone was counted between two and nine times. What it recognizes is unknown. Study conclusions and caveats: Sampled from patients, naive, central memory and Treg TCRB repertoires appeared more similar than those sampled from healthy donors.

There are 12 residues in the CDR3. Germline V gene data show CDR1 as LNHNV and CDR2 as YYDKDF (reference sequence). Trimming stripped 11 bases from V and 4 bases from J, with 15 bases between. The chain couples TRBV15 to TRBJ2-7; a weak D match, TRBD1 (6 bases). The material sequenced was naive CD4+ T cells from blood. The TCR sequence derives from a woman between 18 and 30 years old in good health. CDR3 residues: CASSTGWYEQYF. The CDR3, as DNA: TGTGCCTCTAGTACAGGGTGGTACGAGCAGTACTTC. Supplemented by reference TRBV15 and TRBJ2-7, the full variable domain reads DAMVIQNPRYQVTQFGKPVTLSCSQTLNHNVMYWYQQKSSQAPKLLFHYYDKDFNNEADTPDNFQSRRPNTSFCFLDIRSPGLGDTAMYLCASSTGWYEQYFGPGTRLTVT.